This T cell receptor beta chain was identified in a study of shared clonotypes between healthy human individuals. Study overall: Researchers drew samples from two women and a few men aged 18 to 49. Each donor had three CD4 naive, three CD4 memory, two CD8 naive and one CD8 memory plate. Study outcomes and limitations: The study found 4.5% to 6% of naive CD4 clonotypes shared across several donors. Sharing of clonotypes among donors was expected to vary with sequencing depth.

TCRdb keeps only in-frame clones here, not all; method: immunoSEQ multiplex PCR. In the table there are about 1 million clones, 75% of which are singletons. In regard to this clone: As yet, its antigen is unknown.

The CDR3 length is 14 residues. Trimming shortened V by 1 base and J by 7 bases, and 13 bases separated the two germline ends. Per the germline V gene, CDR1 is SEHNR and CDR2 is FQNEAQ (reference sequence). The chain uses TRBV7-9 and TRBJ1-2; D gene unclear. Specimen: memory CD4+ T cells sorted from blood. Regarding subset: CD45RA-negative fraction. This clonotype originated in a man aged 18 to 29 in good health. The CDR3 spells CASSLVAGAGGYTF. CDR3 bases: TGTGCCAGCAGCTTAGTGGCCGGCGCGGGTGGCTACACCTTC.